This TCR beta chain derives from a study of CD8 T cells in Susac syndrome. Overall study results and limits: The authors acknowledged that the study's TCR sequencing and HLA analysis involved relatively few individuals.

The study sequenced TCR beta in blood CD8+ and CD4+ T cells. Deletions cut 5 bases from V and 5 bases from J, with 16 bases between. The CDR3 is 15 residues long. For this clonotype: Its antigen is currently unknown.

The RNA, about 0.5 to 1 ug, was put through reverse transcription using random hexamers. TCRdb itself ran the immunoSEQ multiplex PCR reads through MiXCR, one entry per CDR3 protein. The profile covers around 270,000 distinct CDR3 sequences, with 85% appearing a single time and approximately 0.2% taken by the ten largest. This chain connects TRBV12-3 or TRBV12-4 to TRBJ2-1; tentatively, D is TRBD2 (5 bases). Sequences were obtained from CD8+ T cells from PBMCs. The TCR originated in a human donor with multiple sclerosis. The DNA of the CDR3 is TGTGCCAGCAGTCCTCCTAGCTGGAGGAACAATGAGCAGTTCTTC. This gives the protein CASSPPSWRNNEQFF.